This T cell receptor (beta chain) derives from a study of control samples from healthy donors and cancer patients. Produced via immunoSEQ multiplex PCR; TCRdb's table is partial and in-frame only. The repertoire holds more than 85,000 clones, with approximately 84% as singletons. Material: PBMCs. This TCR was sampled from a man aged 70 or older with lung cancer.

In DNA, the CDR3 is TGTGCCAGCAGCTTAATGGCGAACACTGAAGCTTTCTTT. The encoded protein is CASSLMANTEAFF. The J gene is TRBJ1-1, the V gene TRBV7-6; D is unresolved. This CDR3 has 13 amino acids. V gave up 2 bases and J gave up 1 base, with 5 bases separating them. The V gene's germline CDR1 is SGHVS and CDR2 FNYEAQ.